This T cell receptor beta chain was sequenced in a study of T cells in tuberculosis. The wider study: This South African cohort compared adolescents with or without latent tuberculosis against adults with active tuberculosis.

Clones were sequenced by immunoSEQ multiplex PCR, and TCRdb holds only the in-frame ones, with some missing. Altogether over 40,000 clones are present, about 96% being singletons, with the ten largest covering 6% to 8%. The V end lost 4 bases, the J end lost 5 bases, and 15 bases lay between the germline ends. Looked up from germline, CDR1 is SGHDT and CDR2 is YYEEEE. CDR3 length: 14 amino acids. Material: PBMCs. The chain recombines TRBV5-6 with TRBJ1-2; D is undetermined. This sequence was found in a donor aged 5-35 years with latent tuberculosis or without tuberculosis infection. The CDR3 DNA follows: TGTGCCAGCAGCCGGGAGAGGACTTATTATGGCTACACCTTC. This codes for CASSRERTYYGYTF.